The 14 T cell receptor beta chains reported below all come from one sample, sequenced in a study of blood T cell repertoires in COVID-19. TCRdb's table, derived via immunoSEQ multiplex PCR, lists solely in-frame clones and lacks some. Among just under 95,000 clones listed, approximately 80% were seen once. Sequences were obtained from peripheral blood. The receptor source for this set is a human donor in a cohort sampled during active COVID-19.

CDR3 coding DNA: TGCGCCAGCAGCCGGCAGGCTAGCAATCAGCCCCAGCATTTT. This gives the protein CASSRQASNQPQHF. The V and J genes are TRBV23-1 and TRBJ1-5; D remains unclear. TRBV23-1 is known as an ORF, though its function is uncertain. The CDR3 length is 14 residues. V was shortened by 6 bases and J by 0 bases, with 9 bases between the two germline ends.

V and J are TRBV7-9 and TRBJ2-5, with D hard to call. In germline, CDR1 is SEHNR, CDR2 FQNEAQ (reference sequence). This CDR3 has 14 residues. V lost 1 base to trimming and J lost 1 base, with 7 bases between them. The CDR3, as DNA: TGTGCCAGCAGCTTAGGGGCCAGCCAAGAGACCCAGTACTTC. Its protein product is CASSLGASQETQYF.

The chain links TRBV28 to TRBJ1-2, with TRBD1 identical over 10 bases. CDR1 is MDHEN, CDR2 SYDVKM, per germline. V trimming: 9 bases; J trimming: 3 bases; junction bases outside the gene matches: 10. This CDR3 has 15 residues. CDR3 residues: CASEAGTGAYYGYTF. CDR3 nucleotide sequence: TGTGCCAGTGAAGCCGGGACAGGGGCTTACTATGGCTACACCTTC.

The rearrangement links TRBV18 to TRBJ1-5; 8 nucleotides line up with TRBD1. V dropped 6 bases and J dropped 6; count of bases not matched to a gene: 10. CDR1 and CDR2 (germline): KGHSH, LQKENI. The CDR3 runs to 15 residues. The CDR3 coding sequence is TGTGCCAGCTCCCCTAGACAGGGGAGGGCTCAGCCCCAGCATTTT. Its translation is CASSPRQGRAQPQHF. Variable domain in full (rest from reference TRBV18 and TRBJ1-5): NAGVMQNPRHLVRRRGQEARLRCSPMKGHSHVYWYRQLPEEGLKFMVYLQKENIIDESGMPKERFSAEFPKEGPSILRIQQVVRGDSAAYFCASSPRQGRAQPQHFGDGTRLSIL.

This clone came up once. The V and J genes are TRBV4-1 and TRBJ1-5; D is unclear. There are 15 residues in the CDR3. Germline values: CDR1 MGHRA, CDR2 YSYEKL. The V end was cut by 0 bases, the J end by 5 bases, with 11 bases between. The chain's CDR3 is CASSQERTVDQPQHF. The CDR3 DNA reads TGCGCCAGCAGCCAAGAAAGAACAGTCGATCAGCCCCAGCATTTT.

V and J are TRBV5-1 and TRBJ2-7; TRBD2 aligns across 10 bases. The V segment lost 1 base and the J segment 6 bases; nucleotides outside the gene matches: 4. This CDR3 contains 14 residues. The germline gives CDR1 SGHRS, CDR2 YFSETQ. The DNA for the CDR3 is TGCGCCAGCAGCTTGCCTAGCGGGAGCCGCGAGCAGTACTTC. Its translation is CASSLPSGSREQYF.

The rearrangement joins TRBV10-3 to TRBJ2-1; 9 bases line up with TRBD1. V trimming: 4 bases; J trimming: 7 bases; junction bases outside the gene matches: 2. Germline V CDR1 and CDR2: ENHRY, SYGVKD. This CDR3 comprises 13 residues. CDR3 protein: CAISGTGENEQFF. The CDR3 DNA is TGTGCCATCAGTGGGACAGGGGAGAATGAGCAGTTCTTC.

The CDR3 DNA is TGTGCCAGCAAAAGCGGGGAGGGACCTTACGAGCAGTACTTC. This gives the protein CASKSGEGPYEQYF. The chain links TRBV2 to TRBJ2-7; the match to TRBD2 covers 7 bases. The CDR3 runs 14 residues. J lost 4 bases, V lost 7 bases, and 10 bases had no gene match. Germline CDR1 reads SNHLY; CDR2 reads FYNNEI.

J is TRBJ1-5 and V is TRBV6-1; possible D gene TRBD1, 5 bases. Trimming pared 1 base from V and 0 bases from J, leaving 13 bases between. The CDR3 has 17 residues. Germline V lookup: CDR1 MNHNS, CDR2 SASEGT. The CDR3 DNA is TGTGCCAGCAGTGAAGTAGCAGGGCCCTATAGCAATCAGCCCCAGCATTTT. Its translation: CASSEVAGPYSNQPQHF.

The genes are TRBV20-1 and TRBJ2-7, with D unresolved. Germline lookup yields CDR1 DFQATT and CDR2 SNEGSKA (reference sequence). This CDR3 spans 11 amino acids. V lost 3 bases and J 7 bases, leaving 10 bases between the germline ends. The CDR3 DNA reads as TGCAGTGCTAGCGCTCCCCGGGAGCAGTACTTC. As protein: CSASAPREQYF.

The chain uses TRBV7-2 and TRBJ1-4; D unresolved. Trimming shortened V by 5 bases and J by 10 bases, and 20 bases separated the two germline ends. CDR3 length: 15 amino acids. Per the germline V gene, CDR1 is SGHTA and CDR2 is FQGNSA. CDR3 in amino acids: CASSTSRVQGSKLFF. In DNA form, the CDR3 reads TGTGCCAGCAGCACCTCCCGGGTCCAAGGATCAAAACTGTTTTTT.

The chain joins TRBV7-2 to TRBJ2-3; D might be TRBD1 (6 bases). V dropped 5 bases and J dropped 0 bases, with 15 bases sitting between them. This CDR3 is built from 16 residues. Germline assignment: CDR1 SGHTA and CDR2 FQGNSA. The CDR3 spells CASSLTGTTSTDTQYF. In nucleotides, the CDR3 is TGTGCCAGCAGCCTAACCGGGACAACTAGCACAGATACGCAGTATTTT. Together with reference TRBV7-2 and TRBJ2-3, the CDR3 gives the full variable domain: GAGVSQSPSNKVTEKGKDVELRCDPISGHTALYWYRQSLGQGLEFLIYFQGNSAPDKSGLPSDRFSAERTGGSVSTLTIQRTQQEDSAVYLCASSLTGTTSTDTQYFGPGTRLTVL.

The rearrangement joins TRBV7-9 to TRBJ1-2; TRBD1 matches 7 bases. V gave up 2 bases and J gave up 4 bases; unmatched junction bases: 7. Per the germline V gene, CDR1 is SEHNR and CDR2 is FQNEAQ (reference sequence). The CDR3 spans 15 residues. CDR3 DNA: TGTGCCAGCAGCTTAAGGAGGGGGCAGTCCTATGGCTACACCTTC. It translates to CASSLRRGQSYGYTF.

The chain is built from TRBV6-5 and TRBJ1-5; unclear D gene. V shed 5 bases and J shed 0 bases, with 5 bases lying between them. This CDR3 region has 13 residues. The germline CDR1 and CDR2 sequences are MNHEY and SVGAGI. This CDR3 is CASSLGSNQPQHF. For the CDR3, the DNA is TGTGCCAGCAGTCTAGGTAGCAATCAGCCCCAGCATTTT.